This record looks at one T cell receptor (beta chain) sequence and its context. Study processing details: Reference gene primers were amplified, and this amplification served to estimate nucleated cell counts. Some clones are missing from TCRdb's copy, which holds only in-frame ones; the method was immunoSEQ multiplex PCR. V and J calls and clone size are as listed in that table; D and trimming were resolved from the DNA. The table includes roughly 41,000 clones, 70% to 90% detected once. This CDR3 contains 15 residues. Germline values: CDR1 SGHVS, CDR2 FQNEAQ. V lost 7 bases to trimming and J lost 5 bases, with 18 bases between them. The record originates from a study of blood T cell repertoires in COVID-19. As for the study in general: Researchers got acute and convalescent COVID-19 samples from the United States, Italy and Spain. PBMCs, B-cell-depleted T cells, or T cells provided the cDNA or gDNA that made up the material.

This TCR came from a man aged 60 to 69 with active COVID-19. The J gene is TRBJ1-5, the V gene TRBV7-8, with D unresolved. The sequenced sample was peripheral blood. CDR3 sequence reads: CASNLGSPGDQPQHF. DNA of the CDR3: TGTGCCAGCAACTTGGGGAGCCCCGGGGATCAGCCCCAGCATTTT.